These 22 T cell receptor beta chains came from one sample sequenced in a study of CD8+ T cells in alopecia areata. cDNA reverse transcribed from extracted RNA served as the sequencing template. Measured with immunoSEQ multiplex PCR; TCRdb has only the in-frame clones, and not every one. The sample contains 150,000 to 200,000 clones, 50% to 75% of which appear only once. The sequences come from CD4+ T cells sorted from blood, collected at week 0. All receptors derive from a human donor with alopecia areata.

J is TRBJ2-2 and V is TRBV29-1; the D gene is possibly TRBD2 (5 bases). Trimming shortened V by 3 bases and J by 2 bases, and 7 bases separated the two germline ends. This CDR3 has 13 residues. Per the germline V gene, CDR1 is SQVTM and CDR2 is ANQGSEA. CDR3 residues: CSVDEGNTGELFF. In nucleotides, the CDR3 is TGCAGCGTTGATGAGGGTAACACCGGGGAGCTGTTTTTT.

As regards this clone: The same CDR3 can be traced to other DNA sequences in this sample. This chain uses TRBV25-1 with TRBJ2-6; no firm D call. Per the germline V gene, CDR1 is MGHDK and CDR2 is SYGVNS. Trimming stripped 5 bases from V and 2 bases from J, with 1 base between. The CDR3 runs to 12 residues. The CDR3 is CASSTGANVLTF. CDR3 coding DNA: TGTGCCAGCAGTACTGGGGCCAACGTCCTGACTTTC.

This clone was detected only a few times. The V gene is TRBV30, the J gene TRBJ1-2; D is uncertain. V was clipped by 2 bases and J by 5 bases, with 18 bases between them. The CDR3 totals 15 residues. Germline values: CDR1 GTSNPN, CDR2 SVGIG (reference sequence). The CDR3 region has the DNA TGTGCCTGGAGTTCCCCTCCATCAGCGGATTATGGCTACACCTTC. Residues: CAWSSPPSADYGYTF.

The chain carries TRBV19 and TRBJ1-5, with D uncertain. Trimming shortened V by 3 bases and J by 0 bases, and 9 bases separated the two germline ends. The CDR3 is made up of 15 amino acids. Germline CDR1 and CDR2: LNHDA and SQIVND (reference sequence). DNA of the CDR3: TGTGCCAGTAGTATGTCCCCATATAGCAATCAGCCCCAGCATTTT. Its protein is CASSMSPYSNQPQHF.

This clone was observed a few times. J is TRBJ1-4 and V is TRBV2, with 7 bases fitting TRBD1. Germline V gene data show CDR1 as SNHLY and CDR2 as FYNNEI. CDR3 length: 15 amino acids. J gave up 3 bases and V 6 bases, and 7 bases lay outside the gene matches. The chain's CDR3 is CASRLMGTANEKLFF. Here the CDR3 DNA reads TGTGCCAGCAGGCTGATGGGGACAGCTAATGAAAAACTGTTTTTT.

A note on this clone: The identical CDR3 is also encoded by other nucleotide sequences in the sample. The chain couples TRBV2 to TRBJ1-4, with 8 nucleotides matching TRBD1. Looked up from germline, CDR1 is SNHLY and CDR2 is FYNNEI. The CDR3 spans 13 residues. V shed 4 bases, J shed 5 bases, and the junction held 0 bases outside the gene matches. CDR3 nucleotides: TGTGCCAGCAGTGGACAGGGGAATGAAAAACTGTTTTTT. This sequence encodes CASSGQGNEKLFF. The full variable domain, in which reference TRBV2 and TRBJ1-4 provide the parts outside the CDR3, is EPEVTQTPSHQVTQMGQEVILRCVPISNHLYFYWYRQILGQKVEFLVSFYNNEISEKSEIFDDQFSVERPDGSNFTLKIRSTKLEDSAMYFCASSGQGNEKLFFGSGTQLSVL.

This clone was observed a few times. This rearrangement joins TRBV30 to TRBJ1-3; 7 bases are shared with TRBD1. The CDR3 is 16 residues long. With 2 bases clipped from V and 0 bases from J, the junction kept 7 bases outside the gene matches. Germline CDR1 reads GTSNPN; CDR2 reads SVGIG (reference sequence). CDR3: CAWSSTGLISGNTIYF. CDR3 sequence (DNA): TGTGCCTGGAGTTCGACAGGGCTAATCTCTGGAAACACCATATATTTT.

This clone was counted between two and nine times. This sequence joins TRBV29-1 and TRBJ2-5; the match to TRBD1 covers 11 bases. The CDR3 is 14 amino acids. Germline V gene lookup returns CDR1 SQVTM and CDR2 ANQGSEA. V trimming: 4 bases; J trimming: 5 bases; junction bases outside the gene matches: 6. CDR3 nucleotides: TGCAGCGTTGGCGGGACAGGGGGTAGGGAGACCCAGTACTTC. Protein: CSVGGTGGRETQYF. The full variable domain, in which reference TRBV29-1 and TRBJ2-5 provide the parts outside the CDR3, is SAVISQKPSRDICQRGTSLTIQCQVDSQVTMMFWYRQQPGQSLTLIATANQGSEATYESGFVIDKFPISRPNLTFSTLTVSNMSPEDSSIYLCSVGGTGGRETQYFGPGTRLLVL.

This sequence joins TRBV12-5 and TRBJ1-2; TRBD1 might be the D (6 bases). Looked up from germline, CDR1 is LGHNT and CDR2 is FRNRAP. The V and J ends lost 6 bases and 13 bases respectively, with 15 bases between them. The CDR3 spans 11 residues. The DNA for the CDR3 is TGTGCTAGTGGGGAAGTCCAGGGGAGCACCTTC. Protein sequence: CASGEVQGSTF.

V gene TRBV19 combines with J gene TRBJ2-1; D remains ambiguous. Germline CDR1 and CDR2: LNHDA and SQIVND (reference sequence). This CDR3 region has 15 residues. V was clipped by 7 bases and J by 0 bases, with 13 bases between them. CDR3 loop: CASTRVTSSYNEQFF. The CDR3 DNA follows: TGTGCCAGTACCCGTGTTACGAGCTCCTACAATGAGCAGTTCTTC.

The J gene is TRBJ2-7, the V gene TRBV2, with unresolved D. CDR1 SNHLY and CDR2 FYNNEI come from the germline V gene. V was cut by 7 bases and J by 2 bases, with 15 bases left in between. This CDR3 is 14 amino acids long. For the CDR3, the DNA is TGTGCCAGCACCCGACCGCGAACCCCCTACGAGCAGTACTTC. Its translation is CASTRPRTPYEQYF.

Only a few counts were recorded for this clone. This chain joins TRBV29-1 and TRBJ2-3; 11 nucleotides line up with TRBD2. With V trimmed by 7 bases and J by 2 bases, 5 bases remained unmatched. Germline lookup yields CDR1 SQVTM and CDR2 ANQGSEA. This CDR3 has 14 amino acids. For the CDR3, the DNA is TGCAGCGGTAAGGGACTAGCGGCCACAGATACGCAGTATTTT. Translating it yields CSGKGLAATDTQYF.

The chain is built from TRBV2 and TRBJ1-1; perhaps TRBD1 as D (5 bases). Germline assignment: CDR1 SNHLY and CDR2 FYNNEI. The V gene lost 4 bases and the J gene lost 1 base, with 10 bases spanning the gap. The CDR3 contains 14 residues. The CDR3 DNA follows: TGTGCCAGCAGTGTGGAGACAGCGAACACTGAAGCTTTCTTT. This encodes CASSVETANTEAFF.

The V call is TRBV30, the J call TRBJ1-2, with 9 nucleotides matching TRBD1. CDR1 GTSNPN and CDR2 SVGIG come from the germline V gene (reference sequence). The CDR3 sequence is 14 residues long. V shed 3 bases and J 11 bases; nucleotides not matched to a gene: 13. The CDR3 sequence: CAWSPGTGSLFYTF. The CDR3 nucleotides read TGTGCCTGGAGCCCAGGGACAGGGAGTCTGTTTTACACCTTC.

The rearrangement links TRBV19 to TRBJ2-2, with TRBD1 matching 9 bases. CDR3 length: 15 residues. Germline assignment: CDR1 LNHDA and CDR2 SQIVND (reference sequence). V lost 6 bases, J lost 2 bases, and 4 bases stayed unmatched. This CDR3 reads CASSDRGANTGELFF. As DNA, the CDR3 is TGTGCCAGTAGCGACAGGGGGGCTAACACCGGGGAGCTGTTTTTT.

The chain combines TRBV19 with TRBJ2-7, with D tentatively TRBD2 (5 bases). V was pared by 4 bases and J by 1 base, with 14 bases between. CDR3 length: 15 amino acids. Looked up from germline, CDR1 is LNHDA and CDR2 is SQIVND (reference sequence). The chain's CDR3 is CASSNTLGGSYEQYF. DNA of the CDR3: TGTGCCAGTAGTAACACCCTGGGCGGGTCCTACGAGCAGTACTTC.

The chain uses TRBV2 and TRBJ2-1; TRBD2 agrees at 7 bases. The CDR3 runs to 15 residues. CDR1 and CDR2 from the germline V gene are SNHLY and FYNNEI. J lost 4 bases, V lost 7 bases, and 10 bases had no gene match. CDR3 bases: TGTGCCAGCAAGCGGGACGGTGGGCTGTACAATGAGCAGTTCTTC. It is translated as CASKRDGGLYNEQFF.

The rearrangement links TRBV10-3 to TRBJ1-2; no firm D call. This CDR3 is 14 amino acids long. V was cut by 3 bases and J by 2 bases, with 10 bases left in between. CDR1 ENHRY and CDR2 SYGVKD come from the germline V gene. The CDR3 coding sequence is TGTGCCATCAGTGACCCAGACCTAAACTATGGCTACACCTTC. Protein sequence: CAISDPDLNYGYTF.

V gene TRBV4-1 combines with J gene TRBJ2-1; 9 bases match TRBD1. The V and J ends lost 1 base and 6 bases, in that order; junction bases with no gene match: 7. CDR1 is MGHRA and CDR2 is YSYEKL in the germline V gene. The CDR3 loop spans 16 amino acids. CDR3 sequence: CASSQGGQGLGNEQFF. The DNA of the CDR3 is TGCGCCAGCAGCCAAGGCGGACAGGGGTTGGGCAATGAGCAGTTCTTC.

The V gene is TRBV29-1, the J gene TRBJ1-2; a possible D gene is TRBD1 (6 bases). Per the germline V gene, CDR1 is SQVTM and CDR2 is ANQGSEA. The V end was cut by 0 bases, the J end by 2 bases, with 19 bases between. CDR3 length equals 17 residues. The DNA of the CDR3 is TGCAGCGTTGAAGATCCCAGGGGAGGGATTGGAAACTATGGCTACACCTTC. It specifies CSVEDPRGGIGNYGYTF.

This clone was found a few times. V usage is TRBV30 and J usage is TRBJ1-6; D gene unclear. Trimming shortened V by 0 bases and J by 8 bases, and 11 bases separated the two germline ends. Germline CDR1 GTSNPN, CDR2 SVGIG (reference sequence). The CDR3 runs 14 residues. CDR3 sequence reads: CAWSVKTGYSPLHF. The CDR3 region has the DNA TGTGCCTGGAGTGTAAAAACCGGCTATTCACCCCTCCACTTT.

The J gene is TRBJ1-5, the V gene TRBV5-1; maybe TRBD1 (5 bases). The CDR3 spans 14 residues. V dropped 3 bases and J dropped 0 bases, with 7 bases sitting between them. Germline V gives CDR1 SGHRS, CDR2 YFSETQ. The CDR3 DNA sequence: TGCGCCAGCAGCTGGGGGTATAGCAATCAGCCCCAGCATTTT. As protein: CASSWGYSNQPQHF.